In this sample, the clone carrying this T cell receptor (beta chain) turned up once. Its antigen is not identified. Among the patients, none had received any treatment before thyroid surgery. This entry is derived from a study of metastatic and nonmetastatic thyroid tumors. The V gene lost 5 bases and the J gene lost 0 bases, with 8 bases spanning the gap. Germline CDR1 DFQATT, CDR2 SNEGSKA (reference sequence). The CDR3 runs 12 residues. Study outcomes and limitations: Compared with benign nodules, malignant thyroid tumors were reported to have significantly higher TCR beta diversity in both blood and tumor.

Study processing details: Building a distant-metastasis classifier for papillary thyroid cancer drew on CDR3 differences across clinicopathological groups. TCRdb re-called the PCR reads with MiXCR. The V and J calls follow TCRdb's processing rather than the paper's. The table lists tens of thousands of clones, 12% of them singletons. The sequenced sample was blood. This TCR was recovered from a male donor with papillary thyroid cancer or a benign thyroid nodule (not recorded which). Some clones in this sample may be carry-over from other donors' samples. V gene TRBV20-1 combines with J gene TRBJ2-7; D is unclear. In DNA form, the CDR3 reads TGCAGTGCTGGGATCAGCTCCTACGAGCAGTACTTC. It encodes CSAGISSYEQYF.